This T cell receptor (beta chain) was obtained from a study of T cell responses to AZD1222 COVID-19 vaccine. Points from the study as a whole: The span of vaccine-associated CD4 TCRs extended across spike, with dominance at 160-218 and 743-854. Increases in Spike-specific TCR breadth and depth were seen after two AZD1222 doses. Only five to seven AZD1222 recipients were seropositive at baseline. The peak T cell response came first, and repertoires were sampled only after it.

As to this clone: Its target is unknown.

Per germline, CDR1 SGHVS and CDR2 FQNEAQ. The V end was cut by 5 bases, the J end by 4 bases, with 14 bases between. CDR3 length: 14 residues. The protocol was immunoSEQ multiplex PCR, while the TCRdb copy is restricted to in-frame clones and leaves out a portion. This sample has 140,000 or so clones, with 75% to 90% found just once. Material: peripheral blood, obtained on day 0 of AZD1222 vaccination. The receptor was derived from an adult in good health. The chain has TRBV7-8 and TRBJ1-2, with D tentatively TRBD1 (6 bases). The CDR3 nucleotides read TGTGCCAGCAGCCAGGGGCGGGACGGCTATGGCTACACCTTC. Translating it yields CASSQGRDGYGYTF.